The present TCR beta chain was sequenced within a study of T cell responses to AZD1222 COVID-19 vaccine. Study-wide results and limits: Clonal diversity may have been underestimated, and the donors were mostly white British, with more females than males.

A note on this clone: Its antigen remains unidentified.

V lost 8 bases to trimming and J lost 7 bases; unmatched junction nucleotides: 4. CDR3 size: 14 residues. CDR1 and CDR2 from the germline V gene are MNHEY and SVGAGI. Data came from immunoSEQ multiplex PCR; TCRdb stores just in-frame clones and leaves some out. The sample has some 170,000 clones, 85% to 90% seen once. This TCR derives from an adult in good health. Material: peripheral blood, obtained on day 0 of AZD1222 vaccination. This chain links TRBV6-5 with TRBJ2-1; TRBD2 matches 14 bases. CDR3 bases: TGTGCCAGCCTTCGGACTAGCGGGAGGAATGAGCAGTTCTTC. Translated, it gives CASLRTSGRNEQFF.